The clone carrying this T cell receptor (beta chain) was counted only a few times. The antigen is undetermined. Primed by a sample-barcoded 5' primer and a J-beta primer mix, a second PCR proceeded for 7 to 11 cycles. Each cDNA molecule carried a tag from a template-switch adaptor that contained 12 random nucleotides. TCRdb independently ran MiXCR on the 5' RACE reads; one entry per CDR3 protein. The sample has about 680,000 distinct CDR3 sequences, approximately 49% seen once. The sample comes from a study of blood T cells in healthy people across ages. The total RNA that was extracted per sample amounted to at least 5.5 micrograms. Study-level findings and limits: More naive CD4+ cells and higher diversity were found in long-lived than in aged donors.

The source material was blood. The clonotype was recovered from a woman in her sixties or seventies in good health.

CDR3 sequence: CASSRERTMGEQFF. CDR3 coding DNA: TGTGCCAGCTCCCGGGAACGAACTATGGGGGAGCAGTTCTTC. The chain couples TRBV27 to TRBJ2-1, with D tentatively TRBD2 (5 bases). The CDR3 length is 14 residues. Germline lookup yields CDR1 MNHEY and CDR2 SMNVEV (reference sequence). V dropped 8 bases and J dropped 10 bases, with 21 bases sitting between them.